This T cell receptor (beta chain) was identified in a study of shared clonotypes between healthy human individuals. Note on this clone: Antigen: not known.

From germline, CDR1 is LGHNA and CDR2 YSLEER. V was pared by 1 base and J by 6 bases, with 6 bases of the junction left unmatched. This CDR3 has 15 amino acids. Naive CD8 isolation took CD45RO-negative cells positively selected for CCR7 and excluded terminally differentiated effector memory CD45RA+ cells. Clones were read by immunoSEQ multiplex PCR, and TCRdb kept only the in-frame ones, dropping some. This table has millions of clones, more than 85% appearing once. Study-level points and caveats: Clonotypes which were not shared had lower generation probabilities than clonotypes that all four donors shared. Depth was large, yet rarefaction showed that sorted-subset sequencing was incomplete.

Material for sequencing was naive CD8+ T cells from PBMCs. The clonotype comes from a man aged 18 to 30 in good health. Some clones in this sample may be carry-over from other donors' samples. The chain uses TRBV4-3 and TRBJ1-3; 7 bases are a match to TRBD1. CDR3 loop: CASSQGLGGLNTIYF. CDR3 DNA: TGCGCCAGCAGCCAAGGGTTAGGGGGCTTAAACACCATATATTTT.